The text below deals with one T cell receptor beta chain. What this receptor recognizes is not known. Qualities for individual bases were not recorded, and no much larger clone is one base off. The data belong to a study of OX40 agonist ivuxolimab in advanced cancers. With regard to the full study: Ivuxolimab was a fully human IgG2 agonistic monoclonal antibody targeting the costimulatory receptor OX40 (CD134). Intravenous ivuxolimab was administered to patients every 2 weeks at six dose levels: 0.01, 0.1, 0.3, 1.5, 3 and 10 mg/kg. Of the roughly 52 dose-escalation patients, hepatocellular carcinoma was present in roughly 19, melanoma in roughly 15, renal cell carcinoma in 9 and head and neck cancer in 9. In the dose-escalation cohort, 82.7% of patients were male, and the mean age was around 60 years, with a range of about 20 to 79. Prior anti-PD-1, anti-PD-L1 or anti-CTLA-4 therapy was permitted, and checkpoint inhibitors had been received by roughly two fifths of dose-escalation patients. Partial responses were achieved by three dose-escalation patients, of whom one had hepatocellular carcinoma and two had cutaneous melanoma. The purpose of peripheral TCRbeta sequencing was to test whether ivuxolimab changed TCR sequence diversity and led to clonal T-cell expansion. The paper reports the monotherapy dose-escalation portion (N of about 54 patients) of the phase I ivuxolimab trial.

General findings and caveats noted by the study authors: Antigen specificity was not determined for the clonally expanded peripheral T cells. Low levels of normalized T-cell clonal expansion were also seen in some patients who did not respond. In the 0.1-3.0 mg/kg groups, partial responders were among the patients with the lowest normalized peripheral clonal expansion, particularly in CD8+ T cells. After ivuxolimab, more expanded clones were found on average in CD8+ T cells than in CD4+ T cells. At doses from 0.1 to 3.0 mg/kg, clonal expansion was seen in both CD4+ and CD8+ blood T cells between baseline and week 6.

Patients with a history of autoimmune disease or receiving systemic immunosuppression were excluded from the trial. Peripheral blood for TCR sequencing was collected from all dose cohorts at baseline, on cycle 4 day 1, and on cycle 7 day 1. Samples were obtained from an open-label, multicenter, first-in-human phase I dose-escalation trial of ivuxolimab. The trial enrolled adults with locally advanced or metastatic head and neck squamous cell, hepatocellular, melanoma or renal cell carcinoma. Before TCR sequencing, CD4+ T cells and CD8+ T cells from peripheral blood were sorted into separate populations. Genomic DNA was isolated from the sorted cells so that the TCRbeta CDR3 region could be sequenced. The immunoSEQ Assay was used for sequencing of TCRbeta CDR3 regions. In TCRdb, the immuneACCESS table is reduced to in-frame sequences with V and J assigned. These tables do not hold every clone; where another copy was compared, an unresolved V gene accounts for under half, and the others remain unexplained. Here the sample has about 69,000 clones; about 89% occur a single time. The top ten clones comprise roughly 0.27% of the sample.

The CDR3 numbers 15 residues from cysteine through phenylalanine. Only the CDR3 portion is preserved as DNA: 45 bases, with reading frame beginning at the first base. CDR1 and CDR2 are drawn from the germline V gene (reference sequence): LNHDA, SQIVND. V is cut by 1 base and J by 2 bases, and the space between the germline ends is 11 bases. Sequenced material: CD4+ or CD8+ T cells sorted from blood, taken in a trial of the OX40 agonist ivuxolimab. The source is an adult with an advanced solid tumor such as melanoma, head and neck, liver or kidney cancer. The V and J segments used are TRBV19 and TRBJ1-1, with the identity of the D gene unclear. The nucleotides are TGTGCCAGTAGTATAGTCGGCTCGGGTAACACTGAAGCTTTCTTT. Protein translation: CASSIVGSGNTEAFF.